The 32 T cell receptor beta chains below all came from one sample that was sequenced in a study of cytomegalovirus exposure and HLA in healthy donors. The PCR contained 60 Vbeta and 13 Jbeta primers. Assay used: immunoSEQ multiplex PCR; TCRdb lists only in-frame clones, some missing. The sample shows roughly 150,000 clones, 73% of them seen only once. Sequencing was carried out using PBMCs. These receptors all stem from a woman aged 18-29 years in good health and CMV-seropositive.

The chain combines TRBV7-2 with TRBJ2-7; perhaps TRBD2 as D (6 bases). The CDR3 has 15 amino acids. The V gene lost 5 bases and the J gene lost 8 bases, with 22 bases spanning the gap. The germline V gene encodes CDR1 SGHTA and CDR2 FQGNSA. The CDR3 loop reads CASSPPSLERAKQYF. The CDR3 nucleotides are TGTGCCAGCAGCCCGCCCTCTTTGGAGCGGGCCAAGCAGTACTTC.

The chain recombines TRBV4-3 with TRBJ2-2; D is unresolved. Per germline, CDR1 LGHNA and CDR2 YSLEER. The CDR3 covers 16 residues. The V gene lost 0 bases and the J gene lost 6 bases, with 14 bases spanning the gap. CDR3 bases: TGCGCCAGCAGCCAAGATTTTACCACAGAACCCGGGGAGCTGTTTTTT. Translated, it gives CASSQDFTTEPGELFF.

The chain recombines TRBV21-1 with TRBJ1-1. TRBV21-1 is a pseudogene segment. The CDR3 is 14 amino acids. The DNA of the CDR3 is TGTGCCAGCAGCGAGCGGGGGGCGGGCACTGAAGCTTTCTTT. It encodes CASSERGAGTEAFF.

The chain employs TRBV6-1 and TRBJ1-2; a weak D match, TRBD1 (6 bases). The germline V gene encodes CDR1 MNHNS and CDR2 SASEGT. This CDR3 region has 15 residues. Trimming left V 1 base short and J 1 base short, with 10 bases between. The CDR3 reads CASSEGTANNYGYTF. For the CDR3, the DNA is TGTGCCAGCAGTGAAGGGACAGCCAATAACTATGGCTACACCTTC.

The genes are TRBV7-2 and TRBJ2-3, with TRBD2 as a possible D gene (5 bases). Per the germline V gene, CDR1 is SGHTA and CDR2 is FQGNSA. V lost 3 bases, J lost 5 bases, and 15 bases lay in between. The CDR3 runs 15 residues. CDR3: CASSFRTGGRDTQYF. The CDR3 DNA is TGTGCCAGCAGCTTCAGGACTGGAGGTCGAGATACGCAGTATTTT.

The chain employs TRBV11-1 and TRBJ1-1; D is unresolved. In germline, CDR1 is SGHAT, CDR2 FQDESV (reference sequence). Trimming took 3 bases from V and 1 from J, leaving 9 bases between them. This CDR3 is 14 amino acids long. CDR3: CASSFRGRNTEAFF. In nucleotides, the CDR3 is TGTGCCAGCAGCTTTCGGGGTCGGAACACTGAAGCTTTCTTT. Together with reference TRBV11-1 and TRBJ1-1, the CDR3 gives the full variable domain: EAEVAQSPRYKITEKSQAVAFWCDPISGHATLYWYRQILGQGPELLVQFQDESVVDDSQLPKDRFSAERLKGVDSTLKIQPAELGDSAMYLCASSFRGRNTEAFFGQGTRLTVV.

V and J are TRBV19 and TRBJ1-1, with D maybe TRBD1 (6 bases). CDR1 and CDR2 (germline): LNHDA, SQIVND (reference sequence). V lost 2 bases and J lost 7, with 14 bases in between. The CDR3 runs 14 residues. DNA for the CDR3: TGTGCCAGTAGTATAACCCGCAGGGGCCTTGAAGCTTTCTTT. This encodes CASSITRRGLEAFF.

The chain has TRBV4-2 and TRBJ2-1; 12 nucleotides match TRBD2. Germline V gene data show CDR1 as LGHNA and CDR2 as YNFKEQ. This CDR3 is built from 16 residues. Trimming removed 1 base from V and 10 bases from J; junction bases left unmatched: 8. The CDR3 DNA reads TGTGCCAGCAGCCAAGGGCTTTACGGGACTAGCGGGGAGCAGTTCTTC. This encodes CASSQGLYGTSGEQFF.

The chain couples TRBV7-2 to TRBJ1-1; 7 bases are a match to TRBD1. Germline CDR1 is SGHTA and CDR2 is FQGNSA. The CDR3 covers 14 residues. The V gene end was trimmed by 3 bases and the J gene end by 14 bases; junction bases not matched to a gene: 15. The CDR3: CASSFTGQSLLAFF. The CDR3 DNA is TGTGCCAGCAGCTTCACGGGACAGTCCCTCTTAGCGTTCTTT.

There are a few counts of this clone. This specimen includes other DNA sequences encoding the same CDR3. J is TRBJ1-5 and V is TRBV7-2, with 9 nucleotides matching TRBD1. The CDR3 length is 14 residues. In germline, CDR1 is SGHTA, CDR2 FQGNSA. V shed 3 bases and J 4 bases; nucleotides not matched to a gene: 1. CDR3 loop: CASSLGTGNQPQHF. The CDR3 DNA follows: TGTGCCAGCAGCTTGGGGACAGGGAATCAGCCCCAGCATTTT.

This clone was recorded only once. The chain joins TRBV7-9 to TRBJ1-3, with 7 bases matching TRBD1. Germline V lookup: CDR1 SEHNR, CDR2 FQNEAQ (reference sequence). The CDR3 spans 18 residues. V shed 1 base and J 0 bases; nucleotides not matched to a gene: 9. In DNA form, the CDR3 reads TGTGCCAGCAGCTTAGATGCTGGGGACAGATTCTCTGGAAACACCATATATTTT. It translates to CASSLDAGDRFSGNTIYF.

The table lists this clone with a count of one. Here the CDR3 omits its conserved ending phenylalanine or tryptophan, so a read error is the likely source. The chain has TRBV6-5 and TRBJ2-4, with 11 bases matching TRBD1. The CDR3 is 12 residues long. V was pared by 7 bases and J by 12 bases, with 5 bases of the junction left unmatched. CDR1 and CDR2 from the germline V gene are MNHEY and SVGAGI. CDR3 loop: CASKGQGASQYL. The CDR3, as DNA: TGTGCCAGCAAAGGACAGGGGGCATCTCAGTACCTC.

This chain links TRBV19 with TRBJ2-5; 10 nucleotides align to TRBD2. V dropped 5 bases and J dropped 7; count of bases not matched to a gene: 7. Per the germline V gene, CDR1 is LNHDA and CDR2 is SQIVND (reference sequence). The CDR3 runs to 14 residues. The CDR3 is CASSRSGGTGTQYF. The CDR3 coding sequence is TGTGCCAGTAGTCGTAGCGGGGGGACCGGGACCCAGTACTTC.

This chain uses TRBV5-4 with TRBJ2-3, with 15 bases identical to TRBD2. Germline V CDR1 and CDR2: SGHNT, YYREEE (reference sequence). This CDR3 region has 15 residues. J was trimmed by 10 bases and V by 4 bases; bases with no gene match: 7. The DNA of the CDR3 is TGTGCCAGCAGCGGACTAGCGGGGGGGCCTCTTCCGCAGTATTTT. As protein: CASSGLAGGPLPQYF.

V gene TRBV25-1 combines with J gene TRBJ1-1; D gene uncertain. CDR1 is MGHDK, CDR2 SYGVNS, per germline. There are 12 residues in the CDR3. The V end was cut by 6 bases, the J end by 1 base, with 6 bases between. The CDR3 sequence: CASREGNTEAFF. The CDR3 DNA sequence: TGTGCCAGCAGGGAGGGGAACACTGAAGCTTTCTTT. Full variable domain (rest looked up from reference TRBV25-1 and TRBJ1-1): EADIYQTPRYLVIGTGKKITLECSQTMGHDKMYWYQQDPGMELHLIHYSYGVNSTEKGDLSSESTVSRIRTEHFPLTLESARPSHTSQYLCASREGNTEAFFGQGTRLTVV.

The chain links TRBV6-4 to TRBJ2-5, with D possibly matching TRBD2 (6 bases). The V and J ends lost 6 bases and 5 bases respectively, with 13 bases between them. Germline CDR1 reads MRHNA; CDR2 reads SNTAGT. The CDR3 has 13 amino acids. The CDR3 reads CASSQTSGETQYF. The CDR3 nucleotides are TGTGCCAGCAGCCAGACTAGTGGTGAGACCCAGTACTTC.

A single count supports this clone. The chain links TRBV5-1 to TRBJ1-1; the D gene is possibly TRBD1 (6 bases). Trimming stripped 0 bases from V and 0 bases from J, with 18 bases between. The CDR3 has 18 residues. Germline loops: CDR1 SGHRS, CDR2 YFSETQ. This CDR3 is CASSLAQGGGRMNTEAFF. CDR3 in DNA: TGCGCCAGCAGCTTGGCGCAGGGTGGGGGCCGCATGAACACTGAAGCTTTCTTT.

The chain employs TRBV10-2 and TRBJ1-1, with unresolved D. CDR1 is WSHSY, CDR2 SAAADI, per germline. V lost 0 bases to trimming and J lost 5 bases, with 10 bases between them. The CDR3 is 14 amino acids. The CDR3 DNA sequence: TGCGCCAGCAGTGAGTCAGCGGCTTGGACTGAAGCTTTCTTT. Amino acids: CASSESAAWTEAFF.

This chain uses TRBV29-1 with TRBJ2-1, with TRBD1 matching 11 bases. CDR1 and CDR2 (germline): SQVTM, ANQGSEA. Germline trimming cut 7 bases from V and 7 bases from J; bases unmatched to any gene: 9. This CDR3 spans 14 amino acids. CDR3 amino acids: CSALGQGEGNEQFF. In DNA, the CDR3 is TGCAGCGCCTTGGGACAGGGGGAGGGTAATGAGCAGTTCTTC.

This clone was detected a few times. The chain employs TRBV19 and TRBJ2-7, with TRBD2 matching 11 bases. J gave up 4 bases and V 5 bases, and 4 bases lay outside the gene matches. CDR1 LNHDA and CDR2 SQIVND come from the germline V gene (reference sequence). The CDR3 extends over 14 amino acids. The CDR3 region is CASSSSGGSYEQYF. The CDR3 region has the DNA TGTGCCAGTAGTTCTAGCGGGGGGTCGTACGAGCAGTACTTC.

The V and J genes are TRBV4-2 and TRBJ1-1, with TRBD1 identical over 7 bases. Germline values: CDR1 LGHNA, CDR2 YNFKEQ. The CDR3 has 15 residues. After removal of 0 bases from V and 0 bases from J, the junction contained 1 base not matched to a gene. CDR3 loop: CASSQDDRVNTEAFF. CDR3 bases: TGTGCCAGCAGCCAAGATGACAGGGTGAACACTGAAGCTTTCTTT.

V is TRBV7-2 and J is TRBJ2-7; 7 bases are shared with TRBD1. Losses at the gene ends were 5 bases for V and 3 bases for J; bases not matched to a gene: 13. The CDR3 runs 16 residues. Per the germline V gene, CDR1 is SGHTA and CDR2 is FQGNSA. In DNA form, the CDR3 reads TGTGCCAGCAGCCCAACCTCCGGGACAGCCCTCTACGAGCAGTACTTC. This translates into CASSPTSGTALYEQYF.

This clone has a single count. The gene calls are TRBV5-5 and TRBJ1-2, with TRBD1 matching over 7 bases. The CDR3 loop spans 14 amino acids. Trimming took 3 bases from V and 4 from J; bases not matched to a gene: 6. Germline CDR1 reads SGHKS; CDR2 reads YYEKEE (reference sequence). CDR3 loop: CASSSGTEIYGYTF. DNA for the CDR3: TGTGCCAGCAGCTCTGGGACAGAGATCTATGGCTACACCTTC.

The chain has TRBV29-1 and TRBJ2-1; 7 bases agree with TRBD2. V lost 5 bases to trimming and J lost 7 bases; unmatched junction nucleotides: 11. Germline values: CDR1 SQVTM, CDR2 ANQGSEA. The CDR3 has 14 amino acids. CDR3 loop: CSVFKRGGGNEQFF. Here the CDR3 DNA reads TGCAGCGTTTTCAAACGTGGGGGGGGGAATGAGCAGTTCTTC.

The chain links TRBV5-1 to TRBJ2-3, with D unresolved. The CDR3 length is 13 residues. Germline V gene lookup returns CDR1 SGHRS and CDR2 YFSETQ. Trimming left V 4 bases short and J 1 base short, with 7 bases between. CDR3 DNA sequence: TGCGCCAGCAGCCCGGCGGGCACAGATACGCAGTATTTT. This gives the protein CASSPAGTDTQYF.

The chain is built from TRBV2 and TRBJ2-7; D may be TRBD1 (6 bases). V was pared by 3 bases and J by 3 bases, with 9 bases between. The CDR3 totals 13 residues. Germline values: CDR1 SNHLY, CDR2 FYNNEI. The CDR3 protein is CASSETGDYEQYF. The CDR3 DNA follows: TGTGCCAGCAGTGAGACAGGCGACTACGAGCAGTACTTC.

The chain has TRBV6-5 and TRBJ2-5, with 7 bases matching TRBD1. There are 15 residues in the CDR3. Germline-derived CDR1 and CDR2 are MNHEY and SVGAGI. The ends lost 6 bases at V and 6 bases at J; junction bases unmatched: 13. The CDR3 is CASSEQGLGGKTQYF. For the CDR3, the DNA is TGTGCCAGCAGCGAACAGGGATTAGGGGGCAAGACCCAGTACTTC.

The rearrangement links TRBV6-6 to TRBJ2-7, with 7 bases aligning to TRBD2. The germline V gene has CDR1 MNHNY and CDR2 SVGAGI (reference sequence). This CDR3 has 14 residues. The junction had 3 bases not matched to a gene; V was cut back by 0 bases and J by 4 bases. CDR3 in DNA: TGTGCCAGCAGTTACTCCGGTAGCGGGTACGAGCAGTACTTC. Its protein is CASSYSGSGYEQYF.

The J gene is TRBJ1-4, the V gene TRBV4-2; no firm D call. The germline gives CDR1 LGHNA, CDR2 YNFKEQ. The CDR3 sequence is 15 residues long. Trimming removed 0 bases at V and 8 bases at J, with 13 bases between. Written as DNA, the CDR3 is TGTGCCAGCAGCCAAGAGGTACAACCGGGGGAAAAACTGTTTTTT. Protein product: CASSQEVQPGEKLFF.

The gene calls are TRBV7-3 and TRBJ2-1, with D possibly matching TRBD2 (5 bases). Germline V gene data show CDR1 as SGHTA and CDR2 as FQGTGA. Trimming took off 5 bases at V and 9 bases at J, with 11 bases between the two ends. This CDR3 is 12 amino acids long. The DNA of the CDR3 is TGTGCCAGCAGCCTCAAAGAGGGTGAGCAGTTCTTC. It encodes CASSLKEGEQFF.

This chain uses TRBV9 with TRBJ2-5; possibly TRBD2 for D (5 bases). Trimming shortened V by 0 bases and J by 3 bases, and 12 bases separated the two germline ends. The CDR3 runs 15 residues. Germline V gene sequence: CDR1 SGDLS, CDR2 YYNGEE. The CDR3 coding sequence is TGTGCCAGCAGCGTAGGTCGAGGTAGCGAAGAGACCCAGTACTTC. Amino acid sequence: CASSVGRGSEETQYF.

The rearrangement links TRBV7-2 to TRBJ1-2, with D possibly being TRBD1 (5 bases). The CDR3 runs 15 residues. Trimming pared 2 bases from V and 5 bases from J, leaving 15 bases between. CDR1 is SGHTA and CDR2 is FQGNSA in the germline V gene. CDR3 sequence reads: CASSLLGATAYGYTF. In nucleotides, the CDR3 is TGTGCCAGCAGCTTACTTGGGGCGACAGCGTATGGCTACACCTTC.